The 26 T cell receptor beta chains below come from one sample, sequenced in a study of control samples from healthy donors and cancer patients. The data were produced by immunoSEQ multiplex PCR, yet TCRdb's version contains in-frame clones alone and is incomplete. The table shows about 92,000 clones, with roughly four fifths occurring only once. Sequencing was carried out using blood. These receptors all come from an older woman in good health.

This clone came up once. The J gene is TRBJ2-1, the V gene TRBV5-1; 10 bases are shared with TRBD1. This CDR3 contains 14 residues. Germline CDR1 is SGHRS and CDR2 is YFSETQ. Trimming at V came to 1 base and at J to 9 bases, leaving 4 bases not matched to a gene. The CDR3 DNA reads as TGCGCCAGCAGCTTGAGACAGGGGGCAAGTGAGCAGTTCTTC. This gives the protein CASSLRQGASEQFF.

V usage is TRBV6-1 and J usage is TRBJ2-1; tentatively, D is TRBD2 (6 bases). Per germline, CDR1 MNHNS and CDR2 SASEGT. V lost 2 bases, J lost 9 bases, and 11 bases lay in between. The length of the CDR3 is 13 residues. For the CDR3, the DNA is TGTGCCAGCAGTGAACCGGAGGGCGGTGAGCAGTTCTTC. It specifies CASSEPEGGEQFF.

The CDR3 protein is CASLRRYGYQETQYF. The CDR3 coding sequence is TGTGCCAGCCTCCGCCGGTACGGGTACCAAGAGACCCAGTACTTC. The rearrangement uses TRBV3-1 (or the pseudogene TRBV3-2) and TRBJ2-5; no clear D gene. V was clipped by 8 bases and J by 0 bases, with 16 bases between them. Germline loops: CDR1 LGHDT, CDR2 YNNKEL (reference sequence). CDR3 length: 15 amino acids.

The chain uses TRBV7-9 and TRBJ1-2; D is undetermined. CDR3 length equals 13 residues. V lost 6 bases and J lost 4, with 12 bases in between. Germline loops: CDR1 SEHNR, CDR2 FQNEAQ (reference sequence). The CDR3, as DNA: TGTGCCAGCAGGCATACGGAAGGCTATGGCTACACCTTC. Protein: CASRHTEGYGYTF. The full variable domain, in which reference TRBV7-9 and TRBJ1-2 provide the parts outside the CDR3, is DTGVSQNPRHKITKRGQNVTFRCDPISEHNRLYWYRQTLGQGPEFLTYFQNEAQLEKSRLLSDRFSAERPKGSFSTLEIQRTEQGDSAMYLCASRHTEGYGYTFGSGTRLTVV.

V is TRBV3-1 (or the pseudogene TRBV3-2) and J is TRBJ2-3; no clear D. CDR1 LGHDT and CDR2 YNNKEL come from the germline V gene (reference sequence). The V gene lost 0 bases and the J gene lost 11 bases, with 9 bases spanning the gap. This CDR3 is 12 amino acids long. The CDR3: CASSQEVAKQYF. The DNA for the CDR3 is TGTGCCAGCAGCCAAGAAGTGGCCAAGCAGTATTTT.

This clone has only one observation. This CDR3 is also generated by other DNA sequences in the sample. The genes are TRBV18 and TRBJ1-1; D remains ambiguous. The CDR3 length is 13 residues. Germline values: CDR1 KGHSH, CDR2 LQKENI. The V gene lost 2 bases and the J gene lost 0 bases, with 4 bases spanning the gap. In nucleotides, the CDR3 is TGTGCCAGCTCACCAGTAATGAACACTGAAGCTTTCTTT. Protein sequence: CASSPVMNTEAFF.

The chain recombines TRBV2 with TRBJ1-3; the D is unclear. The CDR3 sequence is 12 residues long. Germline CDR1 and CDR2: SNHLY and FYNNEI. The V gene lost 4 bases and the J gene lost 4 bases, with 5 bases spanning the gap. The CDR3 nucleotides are TGTGCCAGCAGTGTTTTGGGAAACACCATATATTTT. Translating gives CASSVLGNTIYF.

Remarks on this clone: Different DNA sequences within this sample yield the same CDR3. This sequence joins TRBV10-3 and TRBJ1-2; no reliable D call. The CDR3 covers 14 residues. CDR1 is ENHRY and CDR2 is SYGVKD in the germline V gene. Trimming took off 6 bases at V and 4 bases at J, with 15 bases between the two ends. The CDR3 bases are TGTGCCATCAGCGGCCCTTCGGACTTCTATGGCTACACCTTC. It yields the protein CAISGPSDFYGYTF.

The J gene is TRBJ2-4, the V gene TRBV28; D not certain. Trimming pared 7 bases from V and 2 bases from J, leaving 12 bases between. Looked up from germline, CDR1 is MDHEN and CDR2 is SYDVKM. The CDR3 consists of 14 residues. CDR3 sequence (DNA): TGTGCCAGCAATCCGTCCTATCCCAAAAACATTCAGTACTTC. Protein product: CASNPSYPKNIQYF. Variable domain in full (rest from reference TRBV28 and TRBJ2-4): DVKVTQSSRYLVKRTGEKVFLECVQDMDHENMFWYRQDPGLGLRLIYFSYDVKMKEKGDIPEGYSVSREKKERFSLILESASTNQTSMYLCASNPSYPKNIQYFGAGTRLSVL.

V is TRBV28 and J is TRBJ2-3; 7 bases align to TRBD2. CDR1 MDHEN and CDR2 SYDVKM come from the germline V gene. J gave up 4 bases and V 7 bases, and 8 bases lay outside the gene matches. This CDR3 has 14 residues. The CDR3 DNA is TGTGCCAGCAACCCAGCGGGAATGTCAGATACGCAGTATTTT. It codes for CASNPAGMSDTQYF. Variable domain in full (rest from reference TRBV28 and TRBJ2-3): DVKVTQSSRYLVKRTGEKVFLECVQDMDHENMFWYRQDPGLGLRLIYFSYDVKMKEKGDIPEGYSVSREKKERFSLILESASTNQTSMYLCASNPAGMSDTQYFGPGTRLTVL.

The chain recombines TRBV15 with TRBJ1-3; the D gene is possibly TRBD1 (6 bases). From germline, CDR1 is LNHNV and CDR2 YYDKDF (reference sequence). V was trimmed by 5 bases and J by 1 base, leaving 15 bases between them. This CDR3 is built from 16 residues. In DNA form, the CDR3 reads TGTGCCACCAGCCCCAGGGGTGTGTCTTCTGGAAACACCATATATTTT. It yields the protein CATSPRGVSSGNTIYF.

CDR3 protein: CASRGIGEGTDTQYF. The CDR3 DNA sequence: TGCGCCAGCAGAGGGATAGGGGAAGGCACAGATACGCAGTATTTT. This rearrangement joins TRBV4-1 to TRBJ2-3, with D perhaps matching TRBD1 (5 bases). The V end lost 6 bases, the J end lost 1 base, and 14 bases lay between the germline ends. CDR3 size: 15 residues. Germline CDR1 reads MGHRA; CDR2 reads YSYEKL.

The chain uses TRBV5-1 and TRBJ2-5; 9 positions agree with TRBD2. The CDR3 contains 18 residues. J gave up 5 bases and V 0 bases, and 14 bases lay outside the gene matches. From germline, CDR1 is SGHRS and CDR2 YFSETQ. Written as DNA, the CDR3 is TGCGCCAGCAGCTTGGTGTCGGGTCCGGGACTAGCCTACGAGACCCAGTACTTC. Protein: CASSLVSGPGLAYETQYF. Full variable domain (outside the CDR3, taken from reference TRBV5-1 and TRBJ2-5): KAGVTQTPRYLIKTRGQQVTLSCSPISGHRSVSWYQQTPGQGLQFLFEYFSETQRNKGNFPGRFSGRQFSNSRSEMNVSTLELGDSALYLCASSLVSGPGLAYETQYFGPGTRLLVL.

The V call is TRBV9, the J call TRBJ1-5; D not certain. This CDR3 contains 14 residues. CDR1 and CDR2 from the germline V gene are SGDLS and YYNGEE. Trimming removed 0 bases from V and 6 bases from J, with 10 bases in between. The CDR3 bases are TGTGCCAGCAGCGTAGGGGAGGGTTCTCAGCCCCAGCATTTT. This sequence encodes CASSVGEGSQPQHF.

CDR3 in DNA: TGTGCCAGCAGCCGGGGCAGGCTCGAGCAGTACTTC. Translating it yields CASSRGRLEQYF. The V call is TRBV3-1 (or the pseudogene TRBV3-2), the J call TRBJ2-7, with a possible D match to TRBD1 (5 bases). CDR1 LGHDT and CDR2 YNNKEL come from the germline V gene (reference sequence). This CDR3 has 12 residues. V lost 4 bases and J 6 bases, leaving 10 bases between the germline ends.

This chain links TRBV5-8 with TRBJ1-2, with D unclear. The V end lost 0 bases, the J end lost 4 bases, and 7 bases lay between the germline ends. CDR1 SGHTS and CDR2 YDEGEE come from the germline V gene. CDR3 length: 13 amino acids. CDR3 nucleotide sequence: TGTGCCAGCAGCTTGGGGAAGTCCTATGGCTACACCTTC. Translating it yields CASSLGKSYGYTF. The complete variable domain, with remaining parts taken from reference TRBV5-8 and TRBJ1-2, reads EAGVTQSPTHLIKTRGQQATLRCSPISGHTSVYWYQQALGLGLQFLLWYDEGEERNRGNFPPRFSGRQFPNYSSELNVNALELEDSALYLCASSLGKSYGYTFGSGTRLTVV.

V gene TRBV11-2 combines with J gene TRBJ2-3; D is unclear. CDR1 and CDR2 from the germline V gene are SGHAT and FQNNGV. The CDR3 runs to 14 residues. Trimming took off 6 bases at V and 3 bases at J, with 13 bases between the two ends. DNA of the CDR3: TGTGCCAGCAGACTAACCTCGACAACAGATACGCAGTATTTT. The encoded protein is CASRLTSTTDTQYF.

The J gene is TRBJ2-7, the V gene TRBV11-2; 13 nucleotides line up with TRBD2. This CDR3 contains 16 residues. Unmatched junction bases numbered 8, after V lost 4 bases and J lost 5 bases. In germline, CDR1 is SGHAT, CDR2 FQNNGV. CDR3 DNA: TGTGCCAGCAGCTCTTTGGGACTAGCGGGATTGGACGAGCAGTACTTC. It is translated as CASSSLGLAGLDEQYF.

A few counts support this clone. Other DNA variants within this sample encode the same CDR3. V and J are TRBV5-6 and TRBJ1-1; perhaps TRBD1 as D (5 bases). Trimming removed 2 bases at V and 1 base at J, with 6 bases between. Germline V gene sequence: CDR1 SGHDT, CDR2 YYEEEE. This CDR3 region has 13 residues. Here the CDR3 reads CASSFTGNTEAFF. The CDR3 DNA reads TGTGCCAGCAGCTTTACAGGGAACACTGAAGCTTTCTTT.

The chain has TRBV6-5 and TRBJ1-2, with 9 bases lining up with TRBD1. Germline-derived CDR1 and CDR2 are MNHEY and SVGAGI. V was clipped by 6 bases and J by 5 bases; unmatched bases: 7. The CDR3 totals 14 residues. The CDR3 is CASRPDRGGYGYTF. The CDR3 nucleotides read TGTGCCAGCAGACCAGACAGGGGGGGATATGGCTACACCTTC.

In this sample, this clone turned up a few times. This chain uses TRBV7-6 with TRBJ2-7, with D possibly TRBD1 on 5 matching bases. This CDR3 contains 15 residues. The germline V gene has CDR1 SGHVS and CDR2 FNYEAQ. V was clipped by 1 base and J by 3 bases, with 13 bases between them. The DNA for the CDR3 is TGTGCCAGCAGCTTAGTGGCGACAGCTAACTACGAGCAGTACTTC. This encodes CASSLVATANYEQYF.

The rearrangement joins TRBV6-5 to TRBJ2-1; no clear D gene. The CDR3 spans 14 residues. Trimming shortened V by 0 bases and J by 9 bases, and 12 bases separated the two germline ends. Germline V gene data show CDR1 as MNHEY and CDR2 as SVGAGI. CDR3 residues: CASSYSTPPGEQFF. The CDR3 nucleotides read TGTGCCAGCAGTTACTCGACGCCCCCCGGTGAGCAGTTCTTC.

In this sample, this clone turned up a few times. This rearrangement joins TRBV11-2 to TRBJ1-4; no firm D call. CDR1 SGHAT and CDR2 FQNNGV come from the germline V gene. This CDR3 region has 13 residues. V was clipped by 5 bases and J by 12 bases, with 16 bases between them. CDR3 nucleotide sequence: TGTGCCAGCAGCCCCGGGTCGCCTGCGGAACTGTTTTTT. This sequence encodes CASSPGSPAELFF.

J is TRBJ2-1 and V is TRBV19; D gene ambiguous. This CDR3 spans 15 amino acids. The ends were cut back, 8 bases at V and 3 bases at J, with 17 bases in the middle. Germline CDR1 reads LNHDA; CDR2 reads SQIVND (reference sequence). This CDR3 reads CASGPAVSVYNEQFF. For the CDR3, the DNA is TGTGCCAGTGGCCCCGCAGTAAGCGTCTACAATGAGCAGTTCTTC.

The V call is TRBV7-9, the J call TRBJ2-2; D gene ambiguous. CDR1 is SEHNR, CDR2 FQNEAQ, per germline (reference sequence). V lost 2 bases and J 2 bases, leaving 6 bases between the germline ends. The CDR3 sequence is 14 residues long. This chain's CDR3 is CASSLQFNTGELFF. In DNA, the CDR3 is TGTGCCAGCAGCTTACAATTTAACACCGGGGAGCTGTTTTTT.

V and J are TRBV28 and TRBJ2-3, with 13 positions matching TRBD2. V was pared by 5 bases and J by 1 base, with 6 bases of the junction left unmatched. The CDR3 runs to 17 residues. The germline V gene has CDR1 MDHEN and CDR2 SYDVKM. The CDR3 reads CASSLGTSGIRTDTQYF. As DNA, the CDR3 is TGTGCCAGCAGTCTCGGGACTAGCGGGATTCGCACAGATACGCAGTATTTT.